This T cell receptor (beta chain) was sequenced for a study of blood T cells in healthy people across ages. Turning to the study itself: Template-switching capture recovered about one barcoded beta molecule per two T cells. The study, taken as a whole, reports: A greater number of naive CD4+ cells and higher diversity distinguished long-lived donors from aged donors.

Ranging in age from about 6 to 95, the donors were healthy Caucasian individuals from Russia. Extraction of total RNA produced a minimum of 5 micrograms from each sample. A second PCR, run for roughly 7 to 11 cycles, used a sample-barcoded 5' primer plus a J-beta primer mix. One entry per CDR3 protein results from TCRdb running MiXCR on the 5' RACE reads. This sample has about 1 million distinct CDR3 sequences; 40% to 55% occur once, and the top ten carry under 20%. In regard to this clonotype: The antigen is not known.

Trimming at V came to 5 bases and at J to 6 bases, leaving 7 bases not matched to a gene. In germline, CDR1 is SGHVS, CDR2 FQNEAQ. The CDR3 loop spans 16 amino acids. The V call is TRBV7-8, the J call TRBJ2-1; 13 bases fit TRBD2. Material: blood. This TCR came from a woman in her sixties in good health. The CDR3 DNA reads TGTGCCAGCAGCCCGGGACTAGCGGGACCTCGCAATGAGCAGTTCTTC. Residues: CASSPGLAGPRNEQFF. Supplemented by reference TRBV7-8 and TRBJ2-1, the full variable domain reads GAGVSQSPRYKVAKRGQDVALRCDPISGHVSLFWYQQALGQGPEFLTYFQNEAQLDKSGLPSDRFFAERPEGSVSTLKIQRTQQEDSAVYLCASSPGLAGPRNEQFFGPGTRLTVL.